The present T cell receptor beta chain was sequenced within a study of early T cells in non-severe SARS-CoV-2 infection. Overall study findings and caveats: Reliance on VDJdb matching favored anti-spike CD8 responses; private and CD4 specificities were missed.

TCRdb re-analysed the 5' RACE reads in MiXCR, keeping a single row per CDR3 protein. The sample carries 50,000 or so distinct CDR3 sequences, approximately 13% recorded once. Trimming removed 7 bases at V and 0 bases at J, with 8 bases between. Germline assignment: CDR1 MDHEN and CDR2 SYDVKM. The CDR3 sequence is 13 residues long. At least ten counts were recorded for this clonotype. Its matching antigen is unknown. Sequenced material: whole blood. This chain connects TRBV28 to TRBJ2-3; D remains unclear. The receptor's source is an adult who was a healthcare worker with PCR-confirmed SARS-CoV-2 infection or an uninfected control (not recorded which). CDR3: CASKILSTDTQYF. The CDR3 DNA reads as TGTGCCAGCAAGATTTTGAGCACAGATACGCAGTATTTT.